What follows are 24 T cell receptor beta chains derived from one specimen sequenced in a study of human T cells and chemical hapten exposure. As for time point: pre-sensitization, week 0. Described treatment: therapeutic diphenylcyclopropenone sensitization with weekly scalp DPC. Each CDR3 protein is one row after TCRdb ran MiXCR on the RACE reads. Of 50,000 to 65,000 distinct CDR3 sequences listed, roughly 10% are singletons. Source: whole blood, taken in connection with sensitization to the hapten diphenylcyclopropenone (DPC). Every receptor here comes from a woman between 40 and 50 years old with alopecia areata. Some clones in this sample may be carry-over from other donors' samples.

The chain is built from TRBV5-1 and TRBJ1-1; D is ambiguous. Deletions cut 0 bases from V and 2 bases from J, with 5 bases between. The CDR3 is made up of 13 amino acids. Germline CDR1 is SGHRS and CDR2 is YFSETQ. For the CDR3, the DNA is TGCGCCAGCAGCTTGGAGAGCAACACTGAAGCTTTCTTT. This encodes CASSLESNTEAFF.

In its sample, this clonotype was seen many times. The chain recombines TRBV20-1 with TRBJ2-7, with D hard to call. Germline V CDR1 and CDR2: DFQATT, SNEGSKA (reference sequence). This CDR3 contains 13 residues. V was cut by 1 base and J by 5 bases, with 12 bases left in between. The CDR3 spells CSARGPNFDEQYF. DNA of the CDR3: TGCAGTGCTAGAGGTCCTAATTTCGACGAGCAGTACTTC.

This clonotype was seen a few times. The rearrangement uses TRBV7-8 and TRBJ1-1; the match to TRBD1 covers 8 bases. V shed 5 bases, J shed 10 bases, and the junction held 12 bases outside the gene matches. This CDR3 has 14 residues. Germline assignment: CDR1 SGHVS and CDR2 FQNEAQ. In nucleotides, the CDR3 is TGTGCCAGCAGCCCATTCGGACAGGGTTTGTTAGCTTTCTTT. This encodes CASSPFGQGLLAFF.

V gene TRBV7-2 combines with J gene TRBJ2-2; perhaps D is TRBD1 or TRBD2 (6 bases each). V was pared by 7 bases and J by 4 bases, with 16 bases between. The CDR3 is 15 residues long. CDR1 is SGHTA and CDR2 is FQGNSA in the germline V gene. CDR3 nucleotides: TGTGCCAGCAACTTTAGGGGGGAAGGCACCGGGGAGCTGTTTTTT. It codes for CASNFRGEGTGELFF.

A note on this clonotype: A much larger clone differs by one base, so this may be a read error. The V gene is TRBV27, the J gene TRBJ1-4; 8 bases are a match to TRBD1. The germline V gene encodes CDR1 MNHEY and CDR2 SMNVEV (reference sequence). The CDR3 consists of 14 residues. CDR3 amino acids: CASSYRGGNEILFF. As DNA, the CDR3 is TGTGCCAGCAGTTACAGGGGGGGGAATGAAATACTGTTTTTT.

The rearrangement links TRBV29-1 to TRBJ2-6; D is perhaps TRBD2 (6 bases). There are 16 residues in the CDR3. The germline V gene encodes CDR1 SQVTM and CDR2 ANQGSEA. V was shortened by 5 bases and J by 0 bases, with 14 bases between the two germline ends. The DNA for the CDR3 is TGCAGCGTTAACGGAGGGCAGATCTCTGGGGCCAACGTCCTGACTTTC. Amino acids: CSVNGGQISGANVLTF.

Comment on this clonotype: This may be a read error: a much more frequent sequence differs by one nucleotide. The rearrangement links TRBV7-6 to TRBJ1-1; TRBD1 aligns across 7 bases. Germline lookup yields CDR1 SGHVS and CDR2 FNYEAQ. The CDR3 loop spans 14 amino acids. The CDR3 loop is CVSSSGQVNTEAFF. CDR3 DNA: TGTGTCAGCAGCTCTGGACAGGTGAACACTGAAGCTTTCTTT. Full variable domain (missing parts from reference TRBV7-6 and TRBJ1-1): GAGVSQSPRYKVTKRGQDVALRCDPISGHVSLYWYRQALGQGPEFLTYFNYEAQQDKSGLPNDRFSAERPEGSISTLTIQRTEQRDSAMYRCVSSSGQVNTEAFFGQGTRLTVV.

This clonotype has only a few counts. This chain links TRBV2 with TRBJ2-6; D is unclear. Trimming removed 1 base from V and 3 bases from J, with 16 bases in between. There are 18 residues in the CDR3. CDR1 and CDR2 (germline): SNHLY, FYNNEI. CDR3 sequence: CASSEGTSVVGGANVLTF. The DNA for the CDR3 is TGTGCCAGCAGTGAAGGGACCTCCGTCGTCGGTGGGGCCAACGTCCTGACTTTC.

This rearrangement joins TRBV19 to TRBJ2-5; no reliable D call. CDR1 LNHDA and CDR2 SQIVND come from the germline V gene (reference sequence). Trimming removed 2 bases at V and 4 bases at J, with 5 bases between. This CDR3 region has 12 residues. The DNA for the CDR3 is TGTGCCAGTAGTATATCCGGAGAGACCCAGTACTTC. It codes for CASSISGETQYF.

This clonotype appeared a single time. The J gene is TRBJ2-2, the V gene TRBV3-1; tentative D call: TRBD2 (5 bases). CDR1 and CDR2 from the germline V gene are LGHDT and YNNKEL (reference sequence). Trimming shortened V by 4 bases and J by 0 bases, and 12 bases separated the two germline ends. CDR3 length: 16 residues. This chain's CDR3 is CASSRRRTPNTGELFF. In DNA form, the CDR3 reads TGTGCCAGCAGCCGCCGCCGGACTCCGAACACCGGGGAGCTGTTTTTT.

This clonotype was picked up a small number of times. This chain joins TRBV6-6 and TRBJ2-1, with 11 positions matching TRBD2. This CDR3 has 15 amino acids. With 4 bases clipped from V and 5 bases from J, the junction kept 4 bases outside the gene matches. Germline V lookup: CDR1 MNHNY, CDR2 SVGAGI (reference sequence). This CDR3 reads CASSLLAGAHNEQFF. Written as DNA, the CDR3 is TGTGCCAGCAGTTTACTAGCGGGGGCCCACAATGAGCAGTTCTTC.

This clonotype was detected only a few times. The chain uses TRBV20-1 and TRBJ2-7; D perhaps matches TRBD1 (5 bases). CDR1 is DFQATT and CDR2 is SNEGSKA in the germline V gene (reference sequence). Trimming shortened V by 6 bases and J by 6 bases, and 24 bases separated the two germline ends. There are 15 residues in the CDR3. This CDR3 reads CSAPMGRPAVSEQYF. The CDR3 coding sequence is TGCAGTGCCCCCATGGGGCGCCCGGCCGTTTCCGAGCAGTACTTC.

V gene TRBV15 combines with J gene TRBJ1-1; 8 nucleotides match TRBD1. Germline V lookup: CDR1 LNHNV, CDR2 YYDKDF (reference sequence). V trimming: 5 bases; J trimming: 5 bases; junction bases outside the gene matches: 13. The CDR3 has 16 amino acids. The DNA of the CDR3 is TGTGCCACCAGCTCCTGTCGGACAGGGCGATGTACTGAAGCTTTCTTT. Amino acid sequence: CATSSCRTGRCTEAFF.

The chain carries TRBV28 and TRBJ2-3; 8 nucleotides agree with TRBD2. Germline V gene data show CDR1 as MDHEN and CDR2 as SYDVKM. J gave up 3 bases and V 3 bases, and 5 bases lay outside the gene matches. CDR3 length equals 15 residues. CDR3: CASSLPSGLTDTQYF. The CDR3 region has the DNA TGTGCCAGCAGTTTGCCTAGCGGGTTAACAGATACGCAGTATTTT.

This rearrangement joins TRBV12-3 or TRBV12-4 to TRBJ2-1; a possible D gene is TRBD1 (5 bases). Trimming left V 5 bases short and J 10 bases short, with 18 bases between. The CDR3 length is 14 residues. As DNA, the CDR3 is TGTGCCAGCAGTCCCGTCAATGGGGCCGGGGAGCAGTTCTTC. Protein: CASSPVNGAGEQFF.

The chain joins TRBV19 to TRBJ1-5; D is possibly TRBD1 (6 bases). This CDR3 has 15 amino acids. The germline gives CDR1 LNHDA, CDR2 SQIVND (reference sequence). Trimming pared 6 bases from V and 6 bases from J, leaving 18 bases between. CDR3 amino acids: CASSTGQDRSQPQHF. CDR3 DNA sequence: TGTGCCAGTAGCACAGGGCAGGATAGGAGTCAGCCCCAGCATTTT.

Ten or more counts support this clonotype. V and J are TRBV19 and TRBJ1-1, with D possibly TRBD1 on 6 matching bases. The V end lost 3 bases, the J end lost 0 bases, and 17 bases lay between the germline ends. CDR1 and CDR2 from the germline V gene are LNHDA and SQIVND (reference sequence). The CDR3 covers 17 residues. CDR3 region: CASSIPAGGPMNTEAFF. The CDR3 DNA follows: TGTGCCAGTAGTATTCCTGCGGGGGGCCCTATGAACACTGAAGCTTTCTTT. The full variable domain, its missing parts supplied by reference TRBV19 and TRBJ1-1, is DGGITQSPKYLFRKEGQNVTLSCEQNLNHDAMYWYRQDPGQGLRLIYYSQIVNDFQKGDIAEGYSVSREKKESFPLTVTSAQKNPTAFYLCASSIPAGGPMNTEAFFGQGTRLTVV.

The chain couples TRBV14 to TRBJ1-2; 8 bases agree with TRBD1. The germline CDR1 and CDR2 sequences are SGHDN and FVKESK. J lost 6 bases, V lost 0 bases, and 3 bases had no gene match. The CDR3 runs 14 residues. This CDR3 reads CASSQDLTGDGYTF. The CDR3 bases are TGTGCCAGCAGCCAAGATTTGACAGGGGATGGCTACACCTTC.

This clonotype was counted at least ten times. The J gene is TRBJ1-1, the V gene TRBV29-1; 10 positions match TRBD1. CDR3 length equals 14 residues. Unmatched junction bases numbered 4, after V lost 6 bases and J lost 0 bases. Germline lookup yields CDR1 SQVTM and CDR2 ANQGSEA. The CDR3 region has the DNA TGCAGCGTCAGACAGGGGGCCGTGAACACTGAAGCTTTCTTT. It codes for CSVRQGAVNTEAFF.

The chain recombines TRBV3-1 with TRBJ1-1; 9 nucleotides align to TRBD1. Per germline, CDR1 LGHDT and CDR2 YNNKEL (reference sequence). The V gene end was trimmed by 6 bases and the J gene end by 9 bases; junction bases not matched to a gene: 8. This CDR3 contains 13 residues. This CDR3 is CASSLGTGKKAFF. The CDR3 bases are TGTGCCAGCAGTCTAGGGACAGGGAAGAAAGCTTTCTTT.

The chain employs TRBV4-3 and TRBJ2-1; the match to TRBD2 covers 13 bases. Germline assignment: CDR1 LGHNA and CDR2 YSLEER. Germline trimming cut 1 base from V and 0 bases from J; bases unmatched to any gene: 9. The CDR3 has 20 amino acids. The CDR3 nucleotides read TGCGCCAGCAGCCAAGCCTTTGGACTAGCGGGGGTTACCTCCTACAATGAGCAGTTCTTC. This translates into CASSQAFGLAGVTSYNEQFF.

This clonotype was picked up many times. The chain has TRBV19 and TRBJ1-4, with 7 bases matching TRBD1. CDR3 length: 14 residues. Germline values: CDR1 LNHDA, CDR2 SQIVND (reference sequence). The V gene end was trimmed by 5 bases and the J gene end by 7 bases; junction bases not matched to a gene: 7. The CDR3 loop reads CASSGGGSGEKLFF. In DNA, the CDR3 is TGTGCCAGTAGTGGAGGGGGCTCGGGTGAAAAACTGTTTTTT.

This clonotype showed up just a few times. In DNA, the CDR3 is TGTGCCTGGAGTATTAGCCCGGCGCAGTATTTT. This translates into CAWSISPAQYF. The chain carries TRBV30 and TRBJ2-3; D remains unclear. The CDR3 covers 11 residues. The V end was cut by 2 bases, the J end by 10 bases, with 10 bases between. Germline V gene lookup returns CDR1 GTSNPN and CDR2 SVGIG (reference sequence). The whole variable domain, filled in from reference TRBV30 and TRBJ2-3, reads SQTIHQWPATLVQPVGSPLSLECTVEGTSNPNLYWYRQAAGRGLQLLFYSVGIGQISSEVPQNLSASRPQDRQFILSSKKLLLSDSGFYLCAWSISPAQYFGPGTRLTVL.

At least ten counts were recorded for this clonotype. As DNA, the CDR3 is TGTGCCAGCTCCCCGCTCGGCAGGGCAGAAGAGCAGTACTTC. This codes for CASSPLGRAEEQYF. V is TRBV18 and J is TRBJ2-7; possibly TRBD1 for D (5 bases). CDR3 size: 14 residues. Germline V gene sequence: CDR1 KGHSH, CDR2 LQKENI. V was cut by 6 bases and J by 7 bases, with 19 bases left in between.